The 29 T cell receptor beta chains below come from one sample, sequenced in a study of T cells in Graves' hyperthyroidism and ophthalmopathy. It was RNA transcripts that yielded the amplified TCR beta CDR3 regions. Initially, a first-round RT-PCR of the TCR CDR3 employed the HTBI primer set. TCRdb used MiXCR to reprocess the multiplex PCR reads, holding one entry per CDR3 protein. The table includes approximately 510,000 distinct CDR3 sequences, around 21% detected once. The specimen sequenced was blood. These receptors came from a man younger than 35 with Graves' hyperthyroidism.

This clonotype was recorded many times. The chain joins TRBV20-1 to TRBJ2-5; weak D call: TRBD2 (6 bases). CDR1 is DFQATT, CDR2 SNEGSKA, per germline (reference sequence). The CDR3 has 14 amino acids. V gave up 7 bases and J gave up 2 bases, with 17 bases separating them. CDR3 loop: CSVSPGLVQETQYF. Here the CDR3 DNA reads TGCAGTGTCTCGCCGGGACTTGTACAAGAGACCCAGTACTTC.

About this clonotype itself: The junction and the germline gene differ at one end; a read error may be behind it. This chain joins TRBV6-1 and TRBJ2-2; 11 bases map to TRBD2. The CDR3 is made up of 16 amino acids. Germline V gene data show CDR1 as MNHNS and CDR2 as SASEGT. Written as DNA, the CDR3 is TGTGCCAGCAGTCCCCTAGCGGGGGGTTTGATCGGGGAGCCGTTTTTT. Translation gives CASSPLAGGLIGEPFF.

The V and J genes are TRBV11-2 and TRBJ2-2; TRBD2 matches 8 bases. J lost 6 bases, V lost 5 bases, and 11 bases had no gene match. Per the germline V gene, CDR1 is SGHAT and CDR2 is FQNNGV. The CDR3 spans 16 residues. In nucleotides, the CDR3 is TGTGCCAGCAGCGACTCACCGGGACTAGGGGCCGGGGAGCTGTTTTTT. Translation gives CASSDSPGLGAGELFF.

At least ten counts were recorded for this clonotype. The chain uses TRBV11-2 and TRBJ2-5; D unclear. CDR1 and CDR2 (germline): SGHAT, FQNNGV. This CDR3 contains 12 residues. Trimming pared 2 bases from V and 6 bases from J, leaving 7 bases between. The CDR3 sequence is CASSLIAKTQYF. The DNA for the CDR3 is TGTGCCAGCAGCTTAATCGCGAAGACCCAGTACTTC.

This clonotype was observed at least ten times. This chain connects TRBV2 to TRBJ1-1; tentatively, D is TRBD1 (5 bases). Germline assignment: CDR1 SNHLY and CDR2 FYNNEI. The CDR3 extends over 16 amino acids. The V end lost 1 base, the J end lost 3 bases, and 15 bases lay between the germline ends. DNA for the CDR3: TGTGCCAGCAGTGAAGGTTCCCAGGGTATGGACACTGAAGCTTTCTTT. Its translation is CASSEGSQGMDTEAFF.

This clonotype was found many times. One base away lies a much larger clone, so this may be a sequencing read error. This chain uses TRBV12-3 or TRBV12-4 with TRBJ1-1; the D is unclear. The CDR3 totals 14 residues. V lost 4 bases and J 11 bases, leaving 20 bases between the germline ends. DNA of the CDR3: TGTGCCAGCAGTTCATCAATATCGGGAAATTCGGCTTTCTTT. Translating gives CASSSSISGNSAFF.

The V and J genes are TRBV12-3 or TRBV12-4 and TRBJ1-5; the D gene is possibly TRBD1 (5 bases). The CDR3 spans 18 residues. V lost 6 bases and J 3 bases, leaving 24 bases between the germline ends. In DNA form, the CDR3 reads TGTGCCAGCAGCCGCCCGACCCTACCAGGGTTTTACAATCAGCCCCAGCATTTT. As protein: CASSRPTLPGFYNQPQHF.

This clonotype has ten or more counts. The chain combines TRBV19 with TRBJ2-5; 8 bases agree with TRBD1. Germline trimming cut 1 base from V and 6 bases from J; bases unmatched to any gene: 7. Germline lookup yields CDR1 LNHDA and CDR2 SQIVND (reference sequence). The CDR3 contains 15 residues. The CDR3 here is CASSIGLGQEKTQYF. In nucleotides, the CDR3 is TGTGCCAGTAGTATAGGGTTGGGACAGGAGAAGACCCAGTACTTC.

This clonotype came up many times. This rearrangement joins TRBV2 to TRBJ2-5, with D uncertain. V lost 5 bases to trimming and J lost 1 base, with 8 bases between them. The length of the CDR3 is 13 residues. Germline V lookup: CDR1 SNHLY, CDR2 FYNNEI. CDR3 coding DNA: TGTGCCAGCAGTAGGGCAGCCCAAGAGACCCAGTACTTC. It codes for CASSRAAQETQYF.

This chain connects TRBV20-1 to TRBJ1-2; D is uncertain. The CDR3 length is 14 residues. Trimming left V 3 bases short and J 2 bases short, with 13 bases between. Germline lookup yields CDR1 DFQATT and CDR2 SNEGSKA (reference sequence). The CDR3 is CSASYPVANYGYTF. The CDR3 nucleotides are TGCAGTGCTAGTTATCCGGTGGCCAACTATGGCTACACCTTC.

This clonotype was recorded a few times. The gene calls are TRBV10-2 and TRBJ2-7, with 8 bases identical to TRBD1. The length of the CDR3 is 13 residues. Per the germline V gene, CDR1 is WSHSY and CDR2 is SAAADI. The ends lost 5 bases at V and 7 bases at J; junction bases unmatched: 7. CDR3 DNA sequence: TGCGCCAGCAGTCTGGACAGGGAAGGTGAGCAGTACTTC. Protein: CASSLDREGEQYF.

This sequence joins TRBV6-2 or TRBV6-3 and TRBJ1-2; maybe TRBD1 (6 bases). The CDR3 is 16 amino acids. With 5 bases removed from V and 8 bases from J, the gap between germline ends came to 24 bases. From germline, CDR1 is MNHEY and CDR2 SVGEGT. As DNA, the CDR3 is TGTGCCAGCAGTAAGACTAGCGGGGGGGCAGGAAGAGGCTACACCTTC. Its translation: CASSKTSGGAGRGYTF.

This rearrangement joins TRBV3-1 to TRBJ2-7; 7 nucleotides agree with TRBD1. Losses at the gene ends were 3 bases for V and 6 bases for J; bases not matched to a gene: 8. CDR1 is LGHDT, CDR2 YNNKEL, per germline (reference sequence). The CDR3 length is 14 residues. The DNA of the CDR3 is TGTGCCAGCAGCCAGCAAAGGACAGGCTGCGAGCAGTACTTC. It is translated as CASSQQRTGCEQYF.

Details on this clonotype: This clone may be a read error of a much larger clone one base away. The chain combines TRBV30 with TRBJ1-1; 7 nucleotides line up with TRBD1. CDR3 length: 14 amino acids. V trimming: 3 bases; J trimming: 7 bases; junction bases outside the gene matches: 11. CDR1 GTSNPN and CDR2 SVGIG come from the germline V gene (reference sequence). CDR3 protein: CAWRRRGTAIEAFF. The CDR3 DNA follows: TGTGCCTGGAGGAGGAGGGGGACAGCCATTGAAGCTTTCTTT.

This clonotype was counted at least ten times. V is TRBV27 and J is TRBJ1-1; D may be TRBD1 (5 bases). This CDR3 comprises 16 residues. Germline V gene data show CDR1 as MNHEY and CDR2 as SMNVEV (reference sequence). With 1 base removed from V and 1 base from J, the gap between germline ends came to 13 bases. The CDR3 here is CASSLWGGGRNTEAFF. CDR3 in DNA: TGTGCCAGCAGTTTATGGGGCGGGGGACGGAACACTGAAGCTTTCTTT.

Many counts were recorded for this clonotype. J is TRBJ2-7 and V is TRBV11-2, with D tentatively TRBD2 (6 bases). Germline V gene sequence: CDR1 SGHAT, CDR2 FQNNGV. The CDR3 loop spans 13 amino acids. The V end lost 10 bases, the J end lost 3 bases, and 16 bases lay between the germline ends. Here the CDR3 reads CATRGGENYEQYF. The DNA of the CDR3 is TGTGCCACCCGCGGAGGGGAAAACTACGAGCAGTACTTC.

This clonotype was detected many times. V usage is TRBV20-1 and J usage is TRBJ1-1; TRBD1 aligns across 8 bases. After removal of 6 bases from V and 3 bases from J, the junction contained 12 bases not matched to a gene. The CDR3 has 15 amino acids. Per the germline V gene, CDR1 is DFQATT and CDR2 is SNEGSKA (reference sequence). The CDR3 DNA reads TGCAGTGCGCCACCTCAGACAGGGGCTCACACTGAAGCTTTCTTT. Residues: CSAPPQTGAHTEAFF.

This clonotype showed up many times. J is TRBJ2-7 and V is TRBV11-2, with 7 bases lining up with TRBD1. The J segment lost 3 bases and the V segment lost 4 bases, leaving 9 bases of the junction unmatched. This CDR3 spans 15 amino acids. Germline V gene data show CDR1 as SGHAT and CDR2 as FQNNGV. This CDR3 reads CASSSPGTVDYEQYF. As DNA, the CDR3 is TGTGCCAGCAGCTCACCCGGGACAGTGGACTACGAGCAGTACTTC.

This sequence joins TRBV13 and TRBJ2-7; possibly TRBD1 for D (6 bases). The germline gives CDR1 PRHDT, CDR2 FYEKMQ (reference sequence). The V end lost 3 bases, the J end lost 0 bases, and 9 bases lay between the germline ends. The CDR3 is 14 residues long. The CDR3 is CASSFRTVSYEQYF. The CDR3 DNA follows: TGTGCCAGCAGCTTTCGGACAGTCTCCTACGAGCAGTACTTC.

The chain has TRBV6-5 and TRBJ1-5; the D is unclear. Between the trimmed V and J ends, which lost 0 bases and 5 bases, there was a span of 11 bases. The CDR3 has 15 amino acids. From germline, CDR1 is MNHEY and CDR2 SVGAGI. CDR3 sequence (DNA): TGTGCCAGCAGTTACTCGATCCAGGCCTATCAGCCCCAGCATTTT. This codes for CASSYSIQAYQPQHF.

This clonotype has a count of ten or more. J is TRBJ1-2 and V is TRBV6-1; perhaps TRBD1 as D (5 bases). CDR1 and CDR2 from the germline V gene are MNHNS and SASEGT. V lost 6 bases to trimming and J lost 2 bases, with 13 bases between them. This CDR3 comprises 14 residues. The CDR3 here is CASSPQGINYGYTF. The DNA of the CDR3 is TGTGCCAGCAGCCCTCAGGGAATCAACTATGGCTACACCTTC.

This clonotype has a count of ten or more. V and J are TRBV20-1 and TRBJ1-2, with no clear D. CDR1 and CDR2 from the germline V gene are DFQATT and SNEGSKA (reference sequence). With 5 bases removed from V and 2 bases from J, the gap between germline ends came to 9 bases. The CDR3 runs 12 residues. CDR3 region: CSACTVNYGYTF. DNA for the CDR3: TGCAGTGCTTGCACAGTAAACTATGGCTACACCTTC.

This clonotype was found many times. V and J are TRBV2 and TRBJ1-2; no clear D gene. Germline loops: CDR1 SNHLY, CDR2 FYNNEI. The CDR3 totals 14 residues. Trimming cost V 7 bases and J 4 bases, with 16 bases left between them. Here the CDR3 reads CASNPEVQPYGYTF. In DNA form, the CDR3 reads TGTGCCAGCAACCCTGAGGTTCAACCCTATGGCTACACCTTC. The full variable domain, in which reference TRBV2 and TRBJ1-2 provide the parts outside the CDR3, is EPEVTQTPSHQVTQMGQEVILRCVPISNHLYFYWYRQILGQKVEFLVSFYNNEISEKSEIFDDQFSVERPDGSNFTLKIRSTKLEDSAMYFCASNPEVQPYGYTFGSGTRLTVV.

This clonotype came up many times. The chain links TRBV4-1 to TRBJ1-1, with no clear D. Trimming left V 3 bases short and J 4 bases short, with 6 bases between. Germline values: CDR1 MGHRA, CDR2 YSYEKL. This CDR3 region has 12 residues. This CDR3 reads CASSHDGTEAFF. DNA of the CDR3: TGCGCCAGCAGCCACGACGGCACTGAAGCTTTCTTT.

At least ten counts were recorded for this clonotype. The CDR3, as DNA: TGTGCCACCAGTGATACCGGGACTTACCAAGAGACCCAGTACTTC. Amino acid sequence: CATSDTGTYQETQYF. The chain couples TRBV24-1 to TRBJ2-5; a possible D gene is TRBD2 (6 bases). The CDR3 sequence is 15 residues long. Trimming left V 3 bases short and J 0 bases short, with 10 bases between. Germline V gene sequence: CDR1 KGHDR, CDR2 SFDVKD.

The chain carries TRBV28 and TRBJ1-5, with D hard to call. The CDR3 runs 12 residues. Germline V CDR1 and CDR2: MDHEN, SYDVKM. Trimming removed 11 bases from V and 6 bases from J, with 14 bases in between. The CDR3 here is CACHPGSQPQHF. For the CDR3, the DNA is TGTGCCTGCCATCCGGGGAGTCAGCCCCAGCATTTT.

The chain couples TRBV28 to TRBJ2-7; 9 nucleotides match TRBD1. This CDR3 contains 14 residues. Germline-derived CDR1 and CDR2 are MDHEN and SYDVKM. The V segment lost 9 bases and the J segment 5 bases; nucleotides outside the gene matches: 11. For the CDR3, the DNA is TGTGCCAGAAGACCGGGACAGGGTATTCACGAGCAGTACTTC. Its translation: CARRPGQGIHEQYF.

This clonotype has ten or more counts. The chain has TRBV27 and TRBJ2-7; D gene uncertain. The CDR3 consists of 14 residues. CDR1 and CDR2 from the germline V gene are MNHEY and SMNVEV (reference sequence). Trimming left V 3 bases short and J 2 bases short, with 11 bases between. DNA of the CDR3: TGTGCCAGCAGTTTTTCAGGCCAGACCTACGAGCAGTACTTC. Protein sequence: CASSFSGQTYEQYF.

This clonotype was detected only once. The chain links TRBV20-1 to TRBJ2-7; 11 bases are a match to TRBD2. Germline CDR1 reads DFQATT; CDR2 reads SNEGSKA (reference sequence). CDR3 length: 16 amino acids. The ends lost 0 bases at V and 0 bases at J; junction bases unmatched: 4. The CDR3 DNA reads TGCAGTGCTAGAGATGAGCTAGCGGGGGGCTCCTACGAGCAGTACTTC. It yields the protein CSARDELAGGSYEQYF.